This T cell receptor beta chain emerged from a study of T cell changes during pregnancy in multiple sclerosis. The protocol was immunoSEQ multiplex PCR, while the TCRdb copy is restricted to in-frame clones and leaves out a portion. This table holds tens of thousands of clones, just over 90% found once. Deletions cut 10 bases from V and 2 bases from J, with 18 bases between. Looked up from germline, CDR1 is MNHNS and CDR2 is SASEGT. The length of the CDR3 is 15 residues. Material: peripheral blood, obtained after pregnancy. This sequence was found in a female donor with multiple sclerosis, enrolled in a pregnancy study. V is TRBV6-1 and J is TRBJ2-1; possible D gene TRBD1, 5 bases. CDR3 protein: CAISRQGLAYNEQFF. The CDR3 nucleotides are TGTGCCATCTCCCGTCAGGGCTTAGCCTACAATGAGCAGTTCTTC.